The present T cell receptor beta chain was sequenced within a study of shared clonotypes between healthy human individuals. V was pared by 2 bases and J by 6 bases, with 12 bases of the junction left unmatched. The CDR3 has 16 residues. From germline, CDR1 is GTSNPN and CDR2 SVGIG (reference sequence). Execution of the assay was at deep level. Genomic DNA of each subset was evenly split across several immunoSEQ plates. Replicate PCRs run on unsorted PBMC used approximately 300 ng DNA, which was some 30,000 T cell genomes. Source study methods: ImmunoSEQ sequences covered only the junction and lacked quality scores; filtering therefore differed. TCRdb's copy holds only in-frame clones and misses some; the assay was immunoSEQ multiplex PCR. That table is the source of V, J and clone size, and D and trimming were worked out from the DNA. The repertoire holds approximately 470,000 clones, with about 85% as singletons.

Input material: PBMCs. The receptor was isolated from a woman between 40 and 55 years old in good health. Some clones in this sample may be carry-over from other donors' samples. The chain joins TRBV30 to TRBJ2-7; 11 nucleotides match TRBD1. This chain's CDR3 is CAWSPRTGGLFGEQYF. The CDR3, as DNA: TGTGCCTGGAGTCCCCGGACAGGGGGCTTATTTGGCGAGCAGTACTTC.